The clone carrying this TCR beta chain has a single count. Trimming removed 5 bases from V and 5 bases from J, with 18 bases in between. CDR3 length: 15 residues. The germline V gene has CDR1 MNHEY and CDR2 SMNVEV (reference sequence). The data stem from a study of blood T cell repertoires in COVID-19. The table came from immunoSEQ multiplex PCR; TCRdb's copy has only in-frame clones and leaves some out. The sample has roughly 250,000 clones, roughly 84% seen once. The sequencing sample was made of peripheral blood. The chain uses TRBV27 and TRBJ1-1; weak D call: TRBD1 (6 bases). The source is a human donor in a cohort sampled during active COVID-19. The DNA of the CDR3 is TGTGCCAGCAGTATGCTTTCGGTTAGGGGGACTGAAGCTTTCTTT. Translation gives CASSMLSVRGTEAFF.